This entry concerns a single T cell receptor beta chain. Its antigen is unknown. The entry originates in a study of shared clonotypes between healthy human individuals. Points from the study as a whole: Estimated clonotype richness was generally higher in naive than memory subsets.

V was pared by 4 bases and J by 1 base, with 11 bases between. Per germline, CDR1 MNHEY and CDR2 SVGAGI. The CDR3 is 15 amino acids. Only in-frame clones appear in the TCRdb table, and some are missing; sequencing was by immunoSEQ multiplex PCR. The table lists roughly 1.4 million clones, 98% of them singletons, with 0.3% to 0.45% in the top ten. This clonotype was sampled from a man under 40 in good health. V is TRBV6-5 and J is TRBJ2-1, with D perhaps matching TRBD1 (5 bases). What was sequenced was naive CD4+ T cells sorted from blood. Subset of the sample: CD45RA+ positively selected. For the CDR3, the DNA is TGTGCCAGCAGTTCGACAGTCGGTTCCTACAATGAGCAGTTCTTC. Translating it yields CASSSTVGSYNEQFF.